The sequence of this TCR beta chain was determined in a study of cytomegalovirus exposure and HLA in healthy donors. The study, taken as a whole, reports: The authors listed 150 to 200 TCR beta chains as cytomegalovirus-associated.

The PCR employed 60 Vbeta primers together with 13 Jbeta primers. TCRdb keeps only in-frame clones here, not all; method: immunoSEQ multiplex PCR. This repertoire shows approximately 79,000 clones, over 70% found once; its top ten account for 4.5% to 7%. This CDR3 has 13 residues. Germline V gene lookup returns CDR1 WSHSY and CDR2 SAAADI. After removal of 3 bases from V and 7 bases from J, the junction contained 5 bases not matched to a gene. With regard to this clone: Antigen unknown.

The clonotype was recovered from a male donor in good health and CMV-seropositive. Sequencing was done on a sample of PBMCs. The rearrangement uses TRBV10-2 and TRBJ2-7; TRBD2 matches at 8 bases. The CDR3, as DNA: TGCGCCAGCAGTGAACGGGGGGGATGGGAGCAGTACTTC. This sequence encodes CASSERGGWEQYF.